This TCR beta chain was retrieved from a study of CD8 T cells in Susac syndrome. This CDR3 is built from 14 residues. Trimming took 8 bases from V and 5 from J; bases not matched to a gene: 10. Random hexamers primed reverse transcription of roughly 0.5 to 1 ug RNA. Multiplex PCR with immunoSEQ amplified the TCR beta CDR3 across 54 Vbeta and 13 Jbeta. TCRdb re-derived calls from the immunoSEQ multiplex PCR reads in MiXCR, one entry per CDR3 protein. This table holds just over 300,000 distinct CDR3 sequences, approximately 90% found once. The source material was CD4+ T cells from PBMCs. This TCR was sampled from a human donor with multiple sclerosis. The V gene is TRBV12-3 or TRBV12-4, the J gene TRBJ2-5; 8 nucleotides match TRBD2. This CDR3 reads CASCLGGAGETQYF. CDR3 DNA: TGTGCCAGCTGTCTCGGGGGGGCTGGGGAGACCCAGTACTTC.